This T cell receptor beta chain originates from a study of T cell responses to AZD1222 COVID-19 vaccine. The repertoire was sequenced with immunoSEQ multiplex PCR; TCRdb's copy has only in-frame clones and lacks some. Of approximately 100,000 clones listed, roughly nine tenths are singletons. Overall study findings and caveats: Samples come after the peak T cell response, not at day 14. Clonal diversity was possibly underestimated, and white British individuals and females predominated among donors.

The count of this clone is one. The antigen is not known. The starting material was peripheral blood, obtained on day 0 of AZD1222 vaccination. The receptor comes from an adult in good health.

For the CDR3, the DNA is TGTGCCAGTAGTATCCAGGGGGCAGGGGAGACCCAGTACTTC. It encodes CASSIQGAGETQYF. The V and J genes are TRBV19 and TRBJ2-5; 8 nucleotides line up with TRBD1. The germline gives CDR1 LNHDA, CDR2 SQIVND (reference sequence). With V trimmed by 3 bases and J by 5 bases, 5 bases remained unmatched. The CDR3 is 14 residues long.